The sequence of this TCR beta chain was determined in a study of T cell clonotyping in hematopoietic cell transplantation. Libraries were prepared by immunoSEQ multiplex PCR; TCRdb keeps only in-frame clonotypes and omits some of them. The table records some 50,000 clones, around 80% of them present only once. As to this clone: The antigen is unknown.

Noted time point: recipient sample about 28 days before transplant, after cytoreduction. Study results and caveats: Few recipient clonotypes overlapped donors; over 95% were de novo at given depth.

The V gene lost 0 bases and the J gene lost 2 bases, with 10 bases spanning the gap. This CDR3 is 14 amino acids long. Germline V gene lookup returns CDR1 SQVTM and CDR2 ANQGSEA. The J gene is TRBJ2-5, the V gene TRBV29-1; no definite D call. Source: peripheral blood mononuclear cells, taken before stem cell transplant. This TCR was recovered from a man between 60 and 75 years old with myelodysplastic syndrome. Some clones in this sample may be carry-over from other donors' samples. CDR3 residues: CSVEEVYLQETQYF. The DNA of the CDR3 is TGCAGCGTTGAAGAGGTGTACCTGCAAGAGACCCAGTACTTC.